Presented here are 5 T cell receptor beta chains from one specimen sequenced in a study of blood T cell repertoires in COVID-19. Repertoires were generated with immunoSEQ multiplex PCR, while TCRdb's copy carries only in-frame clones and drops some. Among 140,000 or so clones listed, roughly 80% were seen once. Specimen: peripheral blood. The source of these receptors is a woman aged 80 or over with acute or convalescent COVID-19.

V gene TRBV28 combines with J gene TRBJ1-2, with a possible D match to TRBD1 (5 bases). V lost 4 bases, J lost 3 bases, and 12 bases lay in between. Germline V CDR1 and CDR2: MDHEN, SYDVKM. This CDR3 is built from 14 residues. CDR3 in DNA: TGTGCCAGCAGTTACCCTTCAGGGTACTATGGCTACACCTTC. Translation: CASSYPSGYYGYTF.

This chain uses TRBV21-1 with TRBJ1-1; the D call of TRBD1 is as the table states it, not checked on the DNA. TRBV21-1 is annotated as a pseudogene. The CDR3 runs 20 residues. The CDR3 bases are TGTGCCAGCAGCCTGCCGGGACAGGGGACCCCTCTTAATTTGAACACTGAAGCTTTCTTT. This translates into CASSLPGQGTPLNLNTEAFF.

CDR3 in DNA: TGTGCCAGTAGTCTACAGGGGTTTTGGTCACCCCTCCACTTT. Amino acids: CASSLQGFWSPLHF. The rearrangement links TRBV19 to TRBJ1-6; 7 bases are a match to TRBD1. The CDR3 has 14 residues. The V and J ends lost 5 bases and 10 bases, in that order; junction bases with no gene match: 8. Germline values: CDR1 LNHDA, CDR2 SQIVND (reference sequence).

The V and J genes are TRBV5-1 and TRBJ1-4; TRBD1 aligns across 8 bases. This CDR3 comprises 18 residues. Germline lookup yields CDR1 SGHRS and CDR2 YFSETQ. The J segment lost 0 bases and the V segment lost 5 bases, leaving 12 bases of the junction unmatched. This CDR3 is CASRRTGFFFATNEKLFF. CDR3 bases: TGCGCCAGCAGAAGGACAGGGTTTTTTTTCGCAACTAATGAAAAACTGTTTTTT.

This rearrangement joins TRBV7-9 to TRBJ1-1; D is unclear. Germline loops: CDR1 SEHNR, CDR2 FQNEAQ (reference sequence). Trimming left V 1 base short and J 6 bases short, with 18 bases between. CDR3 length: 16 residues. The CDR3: CASSLEWFESGAEAFF. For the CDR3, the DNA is TGTGCCAGCAGCTTAGAGTGGTTTGAGTCCGGGGCTGAAGCTTTCTTT.